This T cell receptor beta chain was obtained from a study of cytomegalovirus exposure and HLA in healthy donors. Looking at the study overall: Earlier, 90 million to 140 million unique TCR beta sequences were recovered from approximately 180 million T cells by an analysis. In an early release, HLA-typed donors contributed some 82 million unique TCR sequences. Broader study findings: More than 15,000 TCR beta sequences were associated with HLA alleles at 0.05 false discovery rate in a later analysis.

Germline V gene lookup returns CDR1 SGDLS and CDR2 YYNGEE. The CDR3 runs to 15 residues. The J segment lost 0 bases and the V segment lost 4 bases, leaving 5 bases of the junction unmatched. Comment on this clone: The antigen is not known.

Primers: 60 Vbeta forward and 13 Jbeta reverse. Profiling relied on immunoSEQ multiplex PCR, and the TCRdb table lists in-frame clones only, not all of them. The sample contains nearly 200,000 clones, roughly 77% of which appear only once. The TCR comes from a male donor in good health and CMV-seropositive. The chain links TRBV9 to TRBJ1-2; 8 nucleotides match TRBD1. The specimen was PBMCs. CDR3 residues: CASSLGQAPNYGYTF. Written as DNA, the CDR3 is TGTGCCAGCAGCTTGGGACAGGCCCCTAACTATGGCTACACCTTC.